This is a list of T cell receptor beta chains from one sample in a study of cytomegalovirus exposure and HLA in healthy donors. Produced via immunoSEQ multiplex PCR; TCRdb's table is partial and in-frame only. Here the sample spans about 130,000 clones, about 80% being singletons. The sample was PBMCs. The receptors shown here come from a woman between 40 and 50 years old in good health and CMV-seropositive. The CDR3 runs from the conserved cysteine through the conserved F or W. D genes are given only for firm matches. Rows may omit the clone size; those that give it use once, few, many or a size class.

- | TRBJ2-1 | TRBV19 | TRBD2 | TGTGCCAGTAGTATCACGGACGCCCTCCCTAGCGGGCAGTTCTTC | CASSITDALPSGQFF
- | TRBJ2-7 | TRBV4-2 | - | TGTGCCAGCAGCCAACAGGACAGCTCCTACGAGCAGTACTTC | CASSQQDSSYEQYF
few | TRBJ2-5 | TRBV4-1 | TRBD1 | TGCGCCAGCAGGGGACAGTCAGAGACCCAGTACTTC | CASRGQSETQYF
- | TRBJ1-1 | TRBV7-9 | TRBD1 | TGTGCCAGCAGCTACTACGGGACAGGGGACACTGAAGCTTTCTTT | CASSYYGTGDTEAFF
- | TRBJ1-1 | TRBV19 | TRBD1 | TGTGCCAGTACAAGACAGGGTGGCACTGAAGCTTTCTTT | CASTRQGGTEAFF
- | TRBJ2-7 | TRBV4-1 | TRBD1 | TGCGCCAGCAGCCGAGGACAGGGGGCCTACGAGCAGTACTTC | CASSRGQGAYEQYF
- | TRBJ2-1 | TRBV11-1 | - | TGTGCCAGCAGCTATTCCCAGGGCTATGAGCAGTTCTTC | CASSYSQGYEQFF
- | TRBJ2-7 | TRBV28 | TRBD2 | TGTGCCAGCAGTCTCGGACTAGCGGGGCTTGCTGGCTCCTACGAGCAGTACTTC | CASSLGLAGLAGSYEQYF
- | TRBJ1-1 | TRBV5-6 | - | TGTGCCAGCAGCTTGGACGGCAGGGTGGTTTTCTTT | CASSLDGRVVFF
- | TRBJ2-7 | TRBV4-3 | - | TGCGCCAGCAGCCAAGAGGGAGGAAACTACGAGCAGTACTTC | CASSQEGGNYEQYF
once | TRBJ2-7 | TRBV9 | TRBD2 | TGTGCCATCCACGGGCTAGCGGGCTCCTACGAGCAGTACTTC | CAIHGLAGSYEQYF
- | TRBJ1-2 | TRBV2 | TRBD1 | TGTGCCAGCAGTGGAGACAGGGAGGGCTACACCTTC | CASSGDREGYTF
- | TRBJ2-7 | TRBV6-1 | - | TGTGCCAGCAGTGGGGTAGCCGGCGCTGGTAGGGAGCAGTACTTC | CASSGVAGAGREQYF
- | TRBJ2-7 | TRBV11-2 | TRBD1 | TGTGCCAGCAGCATTCAGGACAGGGCAGACTACGAGCAGTACTTC | CASSIQDRADYEQYF
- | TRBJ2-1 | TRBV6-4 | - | TGTGCCAGCAGTGACGGGGCGGCTGATGAGCAGTTCTTC | CASSDGAADEQFF
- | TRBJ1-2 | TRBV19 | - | TGTGCCAGTAGTTCCGGACATTGGGGCTACACCTTC | CASSSGHWGYTF